This T cell receptor beta chain was captured in a study of shared clonotypes between healthy human individuals. Comments on this clone: The target antigen is unknown.

Genomic DNA of every subset was divided equally among multiple immunoSEQ plates. TCRdb keeps only in-frame clones here, not all; method: immunoSEQ multiplex PCR. The table shows around 1.9 million clones, with about 92% occurring only once. Naive CD8 isolation took CD45RO-negative cells positively selected for CCR7 and excluded terminally differentiated effector memory CD45RA+ cells. The germline V gene has CDR1 SEHNR and CDR2 FQNEAQ (reference sequence). V was shortened by 5 bases and J by 6 bases, with 14 bases between the two germline ends. CDR3 length: 13 residues. Study observations and caveats: Generation probabilities were higher for clonotypes shared across all four sorted-subset donors than for unshared ones.

The sequence came from a man aged 18 to 29 in good health. Some clones in this sample may be carry-over from other donors' samples. The chain is built from TRBV7-9 and TRBJ2-7, with D possibly being TRBD1 (5 bases). Material for sequencing was naive CD8+ T cells from PBMCs. The CDR3 reads CASSPTSGPEQYF. The CDR3 coding sequence is TGTGCCAGCAGCCCAACCTCAGGGCCCGAGCAGTACTTC.